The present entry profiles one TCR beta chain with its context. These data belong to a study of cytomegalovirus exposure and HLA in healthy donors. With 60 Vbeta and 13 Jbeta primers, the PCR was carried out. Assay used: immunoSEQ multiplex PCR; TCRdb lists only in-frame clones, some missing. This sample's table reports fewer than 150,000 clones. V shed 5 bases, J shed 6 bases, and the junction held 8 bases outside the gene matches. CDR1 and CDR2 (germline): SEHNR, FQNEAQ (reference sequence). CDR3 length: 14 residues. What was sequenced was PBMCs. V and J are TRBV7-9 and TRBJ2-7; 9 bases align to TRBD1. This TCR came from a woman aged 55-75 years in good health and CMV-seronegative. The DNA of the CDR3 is TGTGCCAGCAGCCCGCCGGGACAGGGATCCGAGCAGTACTTC. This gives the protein CASSPPGQGSEQYF.